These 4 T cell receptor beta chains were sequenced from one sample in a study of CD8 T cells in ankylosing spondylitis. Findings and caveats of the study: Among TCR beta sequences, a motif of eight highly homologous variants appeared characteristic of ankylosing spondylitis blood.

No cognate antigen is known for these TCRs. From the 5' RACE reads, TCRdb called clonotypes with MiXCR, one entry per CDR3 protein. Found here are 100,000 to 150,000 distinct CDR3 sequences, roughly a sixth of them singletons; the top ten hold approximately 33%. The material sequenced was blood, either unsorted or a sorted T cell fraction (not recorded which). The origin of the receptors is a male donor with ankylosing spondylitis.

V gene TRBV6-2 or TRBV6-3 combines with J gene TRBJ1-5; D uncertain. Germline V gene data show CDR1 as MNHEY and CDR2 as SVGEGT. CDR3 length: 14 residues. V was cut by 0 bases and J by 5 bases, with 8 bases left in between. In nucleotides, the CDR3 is TGTGCCAGCAGTTACTCCGGCGGTGATCAGCCCCAGCATTTT. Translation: CASSYSGGDQPQHF.

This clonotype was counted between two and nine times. Here the CDR3 DNA reads TGCAGTGCTAGGACAGGGGGCGCGGGGGGCACTGAAGCTTTCTTT. Its translation: CSARTGGAGGTEAFF. The V gene is TRBV20-1, the J gene TRBJ1-1; the match to TRBD1 covers 10 bases. Germline CDR1 is DFQATT and CDR2 is SNEGSKA (reference sequence). The length of the CDR3 is 15 residues. V gave up 3 bases and J gave up 4 bases; unmatched junction bases: 8.

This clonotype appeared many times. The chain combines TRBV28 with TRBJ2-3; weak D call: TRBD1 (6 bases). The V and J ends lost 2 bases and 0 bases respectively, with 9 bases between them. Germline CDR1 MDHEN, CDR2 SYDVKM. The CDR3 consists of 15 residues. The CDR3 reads CASSLGRGSTDTQYF. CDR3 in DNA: TGTGCCAGCAGTTTAGGCAGGGGAAGCACAGATACGCAGTATTTT.

CDR3 residues: CSARGPLHSYNEQFF. The CDR3 region has the DNA TGCAGTGCTAGAGGGCCGCTACACTCCTACAATGAGCAGTTCTTC. The chain couples TRBV20-1 to TRBJ2-1; no clear D gene. V was trimmed by 1 base and J by 0 bases, leaving 10 bases between them. This CDR3 region has 15 residues. The germline CDR1 and CDR2 sequences are DFQATT and SNEGSKA (reference sequence).